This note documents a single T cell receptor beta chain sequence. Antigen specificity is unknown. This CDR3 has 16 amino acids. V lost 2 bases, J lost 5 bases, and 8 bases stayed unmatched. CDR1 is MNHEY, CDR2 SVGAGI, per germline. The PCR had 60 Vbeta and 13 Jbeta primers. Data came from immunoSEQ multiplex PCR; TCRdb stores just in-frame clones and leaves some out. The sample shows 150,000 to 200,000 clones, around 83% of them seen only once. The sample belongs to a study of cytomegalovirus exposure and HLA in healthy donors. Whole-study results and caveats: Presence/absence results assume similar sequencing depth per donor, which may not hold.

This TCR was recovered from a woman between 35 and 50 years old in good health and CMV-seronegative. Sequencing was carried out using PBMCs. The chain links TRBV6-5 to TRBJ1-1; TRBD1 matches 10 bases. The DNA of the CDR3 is TGTGCCAGCAGTTACGGGACAGGGGTTGTGTTGACTGAAGCTTTCTTT. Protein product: CASSYGTGVVLTEAFF.